This T cell receptor (beta chain) was identified during a study of blood T cell repertoires in COVID-19. A few counts support this clone. V lost 7 bases to trimming and J lost 2 bases; unmatched junction nucleotides: 9. This CDR3 is 16 amino acids long. The germline gives CDR1 SGHAT, CDR2 FQNNGV. The authors' processing: Cell counts per sample came from amplifying reference gene primers. TCRdb's table, derived via immunoSEQ multiplex PCR, lists solely in-frame clones and lacks some. The DNA gave D and trimming, while V, J and clone size come from that table. The table lists about 150,000 clones, 75% to 80% of them singletons, with approximately 13% in the top ten.

The receptor's source is a woman over 75 with acute or convalescent COVID-19. V gene TRBV11-2 combines with J gene TRBJ2-1, with 9 bases that match TRBD2. The sequenced sample was peripheral blood. This chain's CDR3 is CASTPGVAGAYNEQFF. The CDR3 DNA sequence: TGTGCCAGCACCCCGGGGGTAGCGGGGGCCTACAATGAGCAGTTCTTC.